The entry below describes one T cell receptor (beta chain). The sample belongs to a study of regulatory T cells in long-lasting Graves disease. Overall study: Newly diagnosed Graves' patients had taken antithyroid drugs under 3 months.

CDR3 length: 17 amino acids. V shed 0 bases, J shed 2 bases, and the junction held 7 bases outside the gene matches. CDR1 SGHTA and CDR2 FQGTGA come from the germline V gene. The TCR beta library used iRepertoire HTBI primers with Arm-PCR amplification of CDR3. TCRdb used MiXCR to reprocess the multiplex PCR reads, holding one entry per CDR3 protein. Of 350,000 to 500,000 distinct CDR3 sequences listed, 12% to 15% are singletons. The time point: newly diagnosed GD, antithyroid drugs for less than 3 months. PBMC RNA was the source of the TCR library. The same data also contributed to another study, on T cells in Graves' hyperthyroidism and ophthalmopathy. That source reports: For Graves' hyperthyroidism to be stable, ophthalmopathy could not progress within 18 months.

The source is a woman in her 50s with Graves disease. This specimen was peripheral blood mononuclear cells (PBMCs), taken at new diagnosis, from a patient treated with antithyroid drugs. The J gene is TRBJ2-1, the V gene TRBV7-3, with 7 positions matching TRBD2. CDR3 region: CASSLTGGRGTYNEQFF. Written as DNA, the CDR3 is TGTGCCAGCAGCTTAACTGGCGGGAGAGGGACCTACAATGAGCAGTTCTTC.